The next 11 T cell receptor beta chains were all read from a single sample in a study of T-cell reconstitution after alpha-beta-depleted transplantation in children. Unique molecular identifiers featured in how the TCRbeta library was prepared. One entry per CDR3 protein, called by TCRdb with MiXCR from the PCR reads. This table holds over 400,000 distinct CDR3 sequences, around two fifths found once. The sequences come from PBMCs, collected before TCRalphabeta/CD19-depleted stem cell transplant. Receptor source: a girl aged 2 to 9 with aplastic anemia, due to receive a stem cell transplant.

To note about this clonotype: A clone one base away is much larger, so this may be a read error. The chain employs TRBV4-1 and TRBJ2-3, with D maybe TRBD1 (6 bases). Germline V gene data show CDR1 as MGHRA and CDR2 as YSYEKL. V dropped 1 base and J dropped 2 bases, with 16 bases sitting between them. The CDR3 has 17 residues. DNA of the CDR3: TGCGCCAGCAGCCAAGGCCCCCCCGGACAGTTCACAGATACGCAGTATTTT. Amino acid sequence: CASSQGPPGQFTDTQYF.

The chain combines TRBV12-3 or TRBV12-4 with TRBJ2-3; TRBD2 agrees at 11 bases. The CDR3 length is 14 residues. The ends lost 8 bases at V and 0 bases at J; junction bases unmatched: 1. CDR3 DNA: TGTGCCAGCGGGACTAGCGGTAGCACAGATACGCAGTATTTT. It is translated as CASGTSGSTDTQYF.

The sample holds a few counts of this clonotype. V usage is TRBV5-1 and J usage is TRBJ1-3; no definite D call. Germline V CDR1 and CDR2: SGHRS, YFSETQ. The CDR3 length is 14 residues. The V gene lost 3 bases and the J gene lost 4 bases, with 11 bases spanning the gap. CDR3 in amino acids: CASSSQTGGNTIYF. The CDR3 region has the DNA TGCGCCAGCAGCTCCCAAACTGGGGGAAACACCATATATTTT.

V usage is TRBV7-3 and J usage is TRBJ2-2, with TRBD2 matching over 7 bases. Germline lookup yields CDR1 SGHTA and CDR2 FQGTGA. The J segment lost 7 bases and the V segment lost 2 bases, leaving 4 bases of the junction unmatched. The CDR3 totals 14 residues. The DNA of the CDR3 is TGTGCCAGCAGCTTAGCGGGAGCGGGCGGGGAGCTGTTTTTT. The encoded protein is CASSLAGAGGELFF.

V and J are TRBV12-3 or TRBV12-4 and TRBJ2-7; D not certain. V was clipped by 3 bases and J by 4 bases, with 7 bases between them. CDR3 length: 12 residues. The chain's CDR3 is CASSLRKYEQYF. The CDR3 coding sequence is TGTGCCAGCAGTTTGAGAAAGTACGAGCAGTACTTC.

This clonotype was seen a few times. The V call is TRBV3-1, the J call TRBJ2-3, with D unresolved. The V and J ends lost 1 base and 6 bases respectively, with 14 bases between them. The CDR3 consists of 15 residues. From germline, CDR1 is LGHDT and CDR2 YNNKEL (reference sequence). The CDR3 reads CASSQAHTRRDTQYF. As DNA, the CDR3 is TGTGCCAGCAGCCAAGCGCACACCCGGCGGGATACGCAGTATTTT.

The chain is built from TRBV9 and TRBJ2-5, with a tentative D call TRBD1 (6 bases). Per germline, CDR1 SGDLS and CDR2 YYNGEE. Deletions cut 2 bases from V and 4 bases from J, with 12 bases between. This CDR3 spans 14 amino acids. CDR3 bases: TGTGCCAGCAGCGTTAACAGGGAACGAGAGACCCAGTACTTC. Translating it yields CASSVNRERETQYF.

The rearrangement joins TRBV20-1 to TRBJ2-3; 12 bases are a match to TRBD2. CDR1 and CDR2 (germline): DFQATT, SNEGSKA (reference sequence). This CDR3 has 18 residues. The V segment lost 0 bases and the J segment 4 bases; nucleotides outside the gene matches: 11. CDR3 amino acids: CSARDLLASGGGPDTQYF. CDR3 nucleotide sequence: TGCAGTGCTAGAGATCTTCTGGCTAGCGGGGGGGGTCCAGATACGCAGTATTTT.

The chain recombines TRBV6-1 with TRBJ2-3; a weak D match, TRBD2 (6 bases). The germline V gene has CDR1 MNHNS and CDR2 SASEGT. The CDR3 has 16 amino acids. Trimming took off 3 bases at V and 7 bases at J, with 20 bases between the two ends. The CDR3 sequence is CASSEVLRGATHTQYF. The CDR3 nucleotides read TGTGCCAGCAGTGAGGTCTTGCGCGGGGCTACACATACGCAGTATTTT.

V and J are TRBV12-3 or TRBV12-4 and TRBJ2-5, with 8 positions matching TRBD2. V dropped 5 bases and J dropped 5; count of bases not matched to a gene: 13. There are 16 residues in the CDR3. CDR3 sequence (DNA): TGTGCCAGCAGTCAGATTTCGGGGGGGCCGAAGGAGACCCAGTACTTC. It translates to CASSQISGGPKETQYF.

In its sample, this clonotype was seen a few times. J is TRBJ2-5 and V is TRBV7-9, with TRBD2 matching 10 bases. CDR1 and CDR2 from the germline V gene are SEHNR and FQNEAQ (reference sequence). The V gene end was trimmed by 5 bases and the J gene end by 4 bases; junction bases not matched to a gene: 13. The CDR3 is 17 residues long. The CDR3 region is CASSRELAGRTGETQYF. Written as DNA, the CDR3 is TGTGCCAGCAGCCGCGAACTAGCGGGACGGACTGGAGAGACCCAGTACTTC.